This is a list of T cell receptor beta chains from one sample in a study of beta chain features in type 1 diabetes. This table comes from immunoSEQ multiplex PCR, and its TCRdb copy is limited to in-frame clones, with some not included. The table has 640,000 or so clones, 13% seen once. Sequencing was performed on naive CD4+ T cells from blood. The receptors were sampled from a man in his late teens or twenties with type 1 diabetes. CDR3s include the opening cysteine and the closing phenylalanine or tryptophan.

J: TRBJ2-5; V: TRBV15; CDR3: CATSRLAGGRAETQYF
J: TRBJ2-1; V: TRBV2; CDR3: CASTEGFGGNNEQFF
J: TRBJ2-1; V: TRBV6-1; CDR3: CASKLTSSSYNEQFF
J: TRBJ2-6; V: TRBV5-1; CDR3: CASSLETAGANVLTF
J: TRBJ1-5; V: TRBV6-1; CDR3: CASSTGVNQPQHF
J: TRBJ1-5; V: TRBV30; CDR3: CAWSGTVSNQPQHF
J: TRBJ2-3; V: TRBV10-2; CDR3: CASRPGTGWPDTQYF
J: TRBJ2-7; V: TRBV4-1; CDR3: CASSPRQGINENEQYF
J: TRBJ1-2; V: TRBV4-1; CDR3: CASSPPTGTGHYGYTF
J: TRBJ1-5; V: TRBV5-1; CDR3: CASSLTGGNQPQHF
J: TRBJ1-1; V: TRBV25-1; CDR3: CASMTPYWTAFF
J: TRBJ1-1; V: TRBV4-2; CDR3: CASSQGGKGAVSEAFF
J: TRBJ1-5; V: TRBV27; CDR3: CASSPFTFGNQPQHF
J: TRBJ2-5; V: TRBV19; CDR3: CATKAATQETQYF
J: TRBJ2-3; V: TRBV18; CDR3: CASSPLGGTDTQYF
J: TRBJ1-1; V: TRBV4-1; CDR3: CASSQALDWQHTEAFF
J: TRBJ1-1; V: TRBV30; CDR3: CAWSFDTNTEAFF
J: TRBJ1-2; V: TRBV6-5; CDR3: CASSGRVAHYGYTF
J: TRBJ2-5; V: TRBV7-9; CDR3: CASSSRGGGEETQYF
J: TRBJ1-2; V: TRBV10-2; CDR3: CASSAHYGYTF
J: TRBJ2-5; V: TRBV6-1; CDR3: CASRWAGPETQYF
J: TRBJ1-3; V: TRBV7-9; CDR3: CASVLGEGNTIYF
J: TRBJ2-3; V: TRBV5-1; CDR3: CASSLWGTDTDTQYF
J: TRBJ1-2; V: TRBV9; CDR3: CASRRGTESGYTF
J: TRBJ2-7; V: TRBV2; CDR3: CASVDSSISVKQYF